The entry below gives a single TCR beta chain sequence along with its context. The data are from a study of blood T cell repertoires in COVID-19. Study context: Spain, Italy and the United States supplied samples that represented acute and convalescent COVID-19. The analysed material was cDNA or gDNA that came from T cells, B-cell-depleted T cells, or PBMCs.

Authors' methods: Counts of nucleated cells, estimated from reference gene primer amplification, were obtained. The method was immunoSEQ multiplex PCR; TCRdb's version includes in-frame clones alone and lacks a portion of them. That table furnishes V, J and clone size, whereas the DNA furnished D and trimming. The table has fewer than 200,000 clones, around four fifths seen once. Sequencing used peripheral blood. This receptor was identified in a woman aged 70 to 79 who had recovered from COVID-19.

CDR3 region: CSVEGLVTTEQFF. The CDR3 DNA sequence: TGCAGCGTTGAAGGGCTGGTAACCACGGAGCAGTTCTTC. This rearrangement joins TRBV29-1 to TRBJ2-1; D ambiguous. CDR3 length equals 13 residues. V was shortened by 1 base and J by 10 bases, with 14 bases between the two germline ends. Germline loops: CDR1 SQVTM, CDR2 ANQGSEA.